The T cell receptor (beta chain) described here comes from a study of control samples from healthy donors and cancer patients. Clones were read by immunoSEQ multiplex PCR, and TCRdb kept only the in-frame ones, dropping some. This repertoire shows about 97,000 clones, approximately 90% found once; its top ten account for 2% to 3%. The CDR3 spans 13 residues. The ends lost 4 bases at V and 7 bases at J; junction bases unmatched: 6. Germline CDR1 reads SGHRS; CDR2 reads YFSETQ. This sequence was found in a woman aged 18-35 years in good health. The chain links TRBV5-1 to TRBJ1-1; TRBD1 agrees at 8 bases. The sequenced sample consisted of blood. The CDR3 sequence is CASSSGQGGEAFF. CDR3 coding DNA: TGCGCCAGCAGCAGTGGACAGGGAGGTGAAGCTTTCTTT.